The next 18 T cell receptor beta chains were all read from a single sample in a study of neurological immune-mediated disorders. MiXCR was run by TCRdb on the 5' RACE reads, yielding one entry per CDR3 protein. The data hold about 29,000 distinct CDR3 sequences, with roughly an eighth observed a single time. The sequencing input was PBMCs. The source is a woman in her fifties or sixties in good health.

This clonotype was seen many times. The chain uses TRBV12-3 or TRBV12-4 and TRBJ1-5; 7 nucleotides match TRBD1. Germline trimming cut 6 bases from V and 9 bases from J; bases unmatched to any gene: 8. This CDR3 contains 13 residues. CDR3 in amino acids: CASRPQGPGPQHF. In DNA form, the CDR3 reads TGTGCCAGCAGACCACAGGGGCCTGGGCCCCAGCATTTT.

This clonotype was seen at least ten times. The chain links TRBV20-1 to TRBJ2-3, with a weak D call TRBD1 (6 bases). This CDR3 is built from 13 residues. CDR1 and CDR2 (germline): DFQATT, SNEGSKA (reference sequence). V gave up 4 bases and J gave up 2 bases, with 10 bases separating them. The CDR3 here is CSAKGGTTDTQYF. In DNA form, the CDR3 reads TGCAGTGCTAAAGGGGGAACCACAGATACGCAGTATTTT.

This clonotype was counted ten times or more. The gene calls are TRBV12-3 or TRBV12-4 and TRBJ1-1; D gene uncertain. With 5 bases removed from V and 3 bases from J, the gap between germline ends came to 13 bases. This CDR3 has 14 amino acids. The CDR3 nucleotides read TGTGCCAGCAGTCCAGGAACCCCTCACACTGAAGCTTTCTTT. Translating it yields CASSPGTPHTEAFF.

This clonotype was observed at least ten times. The chain has TRBV20-1 and TRBJ1-3; no reliable D call. Germline V gene sequence: CDR1 DFQATT, CDR2 SNEGSKA (reference sequence). The V end lost 0 bases, the J end lost 2 bases, and 11 bases lay between the germline ends. There are 15 residues in the CDR3. The chain's CDR3 is CSARDGLAPGNTIYF. The CDR3 DNA is TGCAGTGCTAGAGATGGGTTGGCCCCTGGAAACACCATATATTTT.

V usage is TRBV4-1 and J usage is TRBJ2-3; weak D call: TRBD2 (5 bases). The CDR3 covers 15 residues. With 0 bases removed from V and 10 bases from J, the gap between germline ends came to 17 bases. The V gene's germline CDR1 is MGHRA and CDR2 YSYEKL. CDR3 amino acids: CASSQDWGAPRAQYF. DNA for the CDR3: TGCGCCAGCAGCCAAGATTGGGGAGCGCCGAGGGCGCAGTATTTT.

The sample holds many counts of this clonotype. The V and J genes are TRBV5-1 and TRBJ1-3, with TRBD1 as a possible D gene (5 bases). The CDR3 is made up of 13 amino acids. Deletions cut 4 bases from V and 8 bases from J, with 13 bases between. CDR1 and CDR2 (germline): SGHRS, YFSETQ. DNA of the CDR3: TGCGCCAGCAGCCCCGGAGACAGTGACACCATATATTTT. Translated, it gives CASSPGDSDTIYF.

This clonotype was found many times. This chain joins TRBV10-3 and TRBJ2-3, with D tentatively TRBD1 (6 bases). Looked up from germline, CDR1 is ENHRY and CDR2 is SYGVKD. Deletions cut 8 bases from V and 6 bases from J, with 18 bases between. The CDR3 has 14 residues. The CDR3 nucleotides are TGTGCCATCTCGCCCGGGACACAACAGGATACGCAGTATTTT. As protein: CAISPGTQQDTQYF.

This clonotype was picked up many times. The V gene is TRBV3-1, the J gene TRBJ2-7; D might be TRBD1 (5 bases). This CDR3 region has 13 residues. V was trimmed by 0 bases and J by 5 bases, leaving 8 bases between them. Germline-derived CDR1 and CDR2 are LGHDT and YNNKEL (reference sequence). Here the CDR3 reads CASSQEQGHEQYF. CDR3 in DNA: TGTGCCAGCAGCCAAGAGCAGGGCCACGAGCAGTACTTC.

This clonotype appeared many times. The CDR3: CASSEIGDGYTF. CDR3 bases: TGTGCCAGCAGTGAAATTGGGGACGGCTACACCTTC. The rearrangement joins TRBV6-1 to TRBJ1-2; D might be TRBD1 (5 bases). CDR1 and CDR2 from the germline V gene are MNHNS and SASEGT. The CDR3 is made up of 12 amino acids. The V end was cut by 2 bases, the J end by 8 bases, with 9 bases between.

This clonotype was recorded at least ten times. CDR3 nucleotide sequence: TGTGCCAGCAGCCAAGATGTAAAAGGTCGAGGTCTGTACTTC. The encoded protein is CASSQDVKGRGLYF. The V gene is TRBV3-1, the J gene TRBJ2-7; unclear D gene. Germline loops: CDR1 LGHDT, CDR2 YNNKEL (reference sequence). V lost 0 bases and J lost 12, with 18 bases in between. The CDR3 length is 14 residues.

The table lists this clonotype with many counts. The chain uses TRBV20-1 and TRBJ2-1; D is possibly TRBD1 or TRBD2 (6 bases each). Germline loops: CDR1 DFQATT, CDR2 SNEGSKA (reference sequence). This CDR3 contains 16 residues. V lost 1 base and J 4 bases, leaving 17 bases between the germline ends. The DNA for the CDR3 is TGCAGTGCTAGAGGGGTCCCGCAGGGGACTTACAATGAGCAGTTCTTC. It is translated as CSARGVPQGTYNEQFF.

This clonotype was seen ten or more times. The chain has TRBV28 and TRBJ2-7, with TRBD1 identical over 7 bases. Germline CDR1 MDHEN, CDR2 SYDVKM. V was clipped by 5 bases and J by 6 bases; unmatched bases: 13. This CDR3 is 15 amino acids long. The CDR3 sequence: CASSQGQTPWTEQYF. The CDR3 nucleotides read TGTGCCAGCAGTCAGGGACAGACCCCGTGGACCGAGCAGTACTTC.

This clonotype was seen ten or more times. The rearrangement uses TRBV4-1 and TRBJ2-7; D is undetermined. The CDR3 extends over 14 amino acids. Deletions cut 1 base from V and 0 bases from J, with 7 bases between. Germline CDR1 reads MGHRA; CDR2 reads YSYEKL. CDR3 sequence: CASSQAETSYEQYF. CDR3 nucleotides: TGCGCCAGCAGCCAAGCCGAGACCTCCTACGAGCAGTACTTC.

About this clonotype: A much larger clone sits a single nucleotide away, making a read error possible. The chain is built from TRBV5-1 and TRBJ2-3; D is perhaps TRBD2 (6 bases). The CDR3 is 14 residues long. V was clipped by 5 bases and J by 5 bases, with 15 bases between them. Germline lookup yields CDR1 SGHRS and CDR2 YFSETQ. CDR3 in amino acids: CASSAYGGRDTQYF. CDR3 DNA sequence: TGCGCCAGCAGTGCATATGGGGGGAGAGATACGCAGTATTTT.

This clonotype was seen at least ten times. The chain joins TRBV5-5 to TRBJ1-5; D perhaps matches TRBD1 (6 bases). This CDR3 has 14 amino acids. Germline CDR1 is SGHKS and CDR2 is YYEKEE (reference sequence). V shed 5 bases and J shed 6 bases, with 15 bases lying between them. The CDR3 coding sequence is TGTGCCAGCAGAGAGGCACAGGGAGGTCAGCCCCAGCATTTT. It translates to CASREAQGGQPQHF. The whole variable domain, filled in from reference TRBV5-5 and TRBJ1-5, reads DAGVTQSPTHLIKTRGQQVTLRCSPISGHKSVSWYQQVLGQGPQFIFQYYEKEERGRGNFPDRFSARQFPNYSSELNVNALLLGDSALYLCASREAQGGQPQHFGDGTRLSIL.

The J gene is TRBJ2-7, the V gene TRBV10-3; no firm D call. The CDR3 spans 11 residues. V gave up 2 bases and J gave up 3 bases, with 2 bases separating them. Germline V gene lookup returns CDR1 ENHRY and CDR2 SYGVKD. CDR3 in DNA: TGTGCCATCAGTGAGAACTACGAGCAGTACTTC. The encoded protein is CAISENYEQYF.

In its sample, this clonotype was seen many times. This sequence joins TRBV5-1 and TRBJ2-7; D is possibly TRBD1 (6 bases). Trimming cost V 2 bases and J 4 bases, with 13 bases left between them. The germline V gene encodes CDR1 SGHRS and CDR2 YFSETQ. The CDR3 runs to 14 residues. The CDR3 reads CASSFQGGIYEQYF. The CDR3 DNA is TGCGCCAGCAGCTTTCAAGGGGGTATTTACGAGCAGTACTTC.

This clonotype was observed many times. The rearrangement links TRBV19 to TRBJ1-5; D is uncertain. The CDR3 has 15 amino acids. The V end was cut by 6 bases, the J end by 1 base, with 13 bases between. Per the germline V gene, CDR1 is LNHDA and CDR2 is SQIVND (reference sequence). CDR3 nucleotide sequence: TGTGCCAGTAGATTCGGCGGGGAGAGCAATCAGCCCCAGCATTTT. Encoded protein: CASRFGGESNQPQHF.